What follows describes a single T cell receptor (beta chain). This specimen belongs to a study of T cell changes during pregnancy in multiple sclerosis. Libraries were prepared by immunoSEQ multiplex PCR; TCRdb keeps only in-frame clonotypes and omits some of them. The sample records tens of thousands of clones, roughly nine tenths being singletons. Germline V CDR1 and CDR2: SSHAT, FNYEAQ (reference sequence). The CDR3 loop spans 15 amino acids. V was pared by 1 base and J by 9 bases, with 5 bases of the junction left unmatched. Sequenced material: peripheral blood, taken in the first trimester of pregnancy. The sequence came from a female donor in good health, enrolled as a control in a pregnancy study. The V call is TRBV7-7, the J call TRBJ2-1; 11 bases are shared with TRBD2. The CDR3 is CASSLVLAGVGEQFF. The DNA of the CDR3 is TGTGCCAGCAGCTTAGTACTAGCGGGAGTCGGTGAGCAGTTCTTC.